This TCR beta chain was obtained from a study of beta chain features in type 1 diabetes. The wider study: Cell yields, age and gender were similar between patients and healthy donors.

The V and J ends lost 2 bases and 5 bases respectively, with 15 bases between them. CDR1 is MNHEY and CDR2 is SMNVEV in the germline V gene (reference sequence). The CDR3 is 15 amino acids. Sorting based on CD45RO/CCR7/CD25/CD127/CD95/CD27 separated CD4+ naive, central memory, regulatory and stem cell-like memory cells. The whole isolated RNA underwent reverse transcription, so sequencing captured expressed TCRB transcripts. Clones were sequenced by immunoSEQ multiplex PCR, and TCRdb holds only the in-frame ones, with some missing. The sample holds 500,000 to 800,000 clones; around 12% are singletons and the top ten take more than 0.095%. About this clone: The antigen remains unidentified.

Study-level points and caveats: The study found moderately but significantly shorter TCRB CDR3s in all four CD4+ subsets of Type 1 diabetes patients.

The sequence was collected from a man aged 25-45 years with type 1 diabetes. Sequenced input: naive CD4+ T cells from blood. The genes are TRBV27 and TRBJ1-2; maybe TRBD1 (5 bases). CDR3 nucleotides: TGTGCCAGCAGTTTAAAAGGCTCCCGGGGGTATGGCTACACCTTC. Translation gives CASSLKGSRGYGYTF.